This T cell receptor (beta chain) is from a study of T cells in Graves' hyperthyroidism and ophthalmopathy. RNA transcripts provided the source from which TCR beta CDR3 regions were amplified. A set of HTBI primers served as the primers for a first-round RT-PCR of the TCR CDR3. One entry per CDR3 protein results from TCRdb running MiXCR on the multiplex PCR reads. This sample has hundreds of thousands of distinct CDR3 sequences; 38% occur once, and the top ten carry about 9%. Points from the study as a whole: A model of 13 V-J features distinguished ophthalmopathy from stable hyperthyroidism.

Germline lookup yields CDR1 SGHAT and CDR2 FQDESV (reference sequence). Trimming took off 0 bases at V and 13 bases at J, with 9 bases between the two ends. This CDR3 is built from 11 residues. Remarks on this clonotype: Its antigen remains unidentified.

Participants, patients aged 18 to 65, had newly diagnosed hyperthyroidism with a duration under 2 months. Sequencing was carried out using blood. The chain carries TRBV11-1 and TRBJ2-5; D not resolved. The TCR sequence derives from a man between 18 and 35 years old with Graves' hyperthyroidism. The CDR3 region has the DNA TGTGCCAGCAGCTTAGCGCTGAGACGGTACTTC. As protein: CASSLALRRYF.